This T cell receptor (beta chain) was sequenced for a study of blood T cells in healthy people across ages. The second PCR ran roughly 6 to 11 cycles with a sample-barcoded 5' primer and J-beta primers. TCRdb re-analysed the 5' RACE reads in MiXCR, keeping a single row per CDR3 protein. The data show roughly 1,800,000 distinct CDR3 sequences, about 50% seen once. Source material: blood. This receptor was taken from a woman in her 40s in good health.

DNA for the CDR3: TGTGCCAGCAGCTTATGGGGGGGAGGCCCCTGGGACTATGGCTACACCTTC. Translating it yields CASSLWGGGPWDYGYTF. The chain is built from TRBV7-9 and TRBJ1-2; possibly TRBD1 for D (5 bases). With 2 bases removed from V and 3 bases from J, the gap between germline ends came to 19 bases. CDR1 SEHNR and CDR2 FQNEAQ come from the germline V gene (reference sequence). The CDR3 is 17 amino acids. The variable domain in full, completed from reference TRBV7-9 and TRBJ1-2, reads DTGVSQNPRHKITKRGQNVTFRCDPISEHNRLYWYRQTLGQGPEFLTYFQNEAQLEKSRLLSDRFSAERPKGSFSTLEIQRTEQGDSAMYLCASSLWGGGPWDYGYTFGSGTRLTVV.